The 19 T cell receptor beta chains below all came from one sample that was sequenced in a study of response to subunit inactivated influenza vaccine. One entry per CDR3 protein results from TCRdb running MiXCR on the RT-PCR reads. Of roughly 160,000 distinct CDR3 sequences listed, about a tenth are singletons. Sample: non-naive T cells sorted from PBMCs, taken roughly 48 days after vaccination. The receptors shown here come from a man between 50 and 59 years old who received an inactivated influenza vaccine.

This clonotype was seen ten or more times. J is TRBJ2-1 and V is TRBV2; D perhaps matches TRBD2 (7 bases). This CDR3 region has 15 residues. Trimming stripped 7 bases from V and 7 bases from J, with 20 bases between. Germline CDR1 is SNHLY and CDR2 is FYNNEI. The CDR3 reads CASTSRGAGGNEQFF. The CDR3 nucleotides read TGTGCCAGCACCTCCCGGGGGGCTGGGGGGAATGAGCAGTTCTTC.

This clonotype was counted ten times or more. As DNA, the CDR3 is TGCAGCGTTGAATCGGTGAGGGGCCACGAGCAGTACTTC. Protein sequence: CSVESVRGHEQYF. The V gene is TRBV29-1, the J gene TRBJ2-7; the D call may be TRBD1 or TRBD2 (5 bases each). The CDR3 loop spans 13 amino acids. The V and J ends lost 2 bases and 5 bases respectively, with 13 bases between them. Germline V CDR1 and CDR2: SQVTM, ANQGSEA.

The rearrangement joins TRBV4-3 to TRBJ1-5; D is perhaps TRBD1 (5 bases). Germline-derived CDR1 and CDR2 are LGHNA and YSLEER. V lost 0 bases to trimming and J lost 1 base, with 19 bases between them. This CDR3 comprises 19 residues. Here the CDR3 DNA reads TGCGCCAGCAGCCAAGAAGGGCAGGGAGGCGGTCCGAGCAATCAGCCCCAGCATTTT. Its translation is CASSQEGQGGGPSNQPQHF.

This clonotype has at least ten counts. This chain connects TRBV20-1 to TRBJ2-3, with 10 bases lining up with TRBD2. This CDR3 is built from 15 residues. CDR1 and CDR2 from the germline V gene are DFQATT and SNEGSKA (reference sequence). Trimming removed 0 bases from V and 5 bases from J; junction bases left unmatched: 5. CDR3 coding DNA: TGCAGTGCTAGAGATGCTACTAGCGGGAAAGATACGCAGTATTTT. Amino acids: CSARDATSGKDTQYF.

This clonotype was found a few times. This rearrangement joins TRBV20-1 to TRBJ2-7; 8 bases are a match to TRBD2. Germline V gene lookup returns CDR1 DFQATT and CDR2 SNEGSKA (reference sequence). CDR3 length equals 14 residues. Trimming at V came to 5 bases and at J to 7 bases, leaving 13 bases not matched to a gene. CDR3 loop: CSAFGPGTSLEQYF. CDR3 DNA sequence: TGCAGTGCTTTTGGACCTGGGACTAGTCTTGAGCAGTACTTC.

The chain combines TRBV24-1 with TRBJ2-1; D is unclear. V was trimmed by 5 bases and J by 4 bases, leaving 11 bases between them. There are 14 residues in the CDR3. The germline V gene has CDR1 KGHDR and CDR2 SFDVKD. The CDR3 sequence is CATSAGPNYNEQFF. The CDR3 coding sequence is TGTGCCACCAGTGCAGGACCCAATTACAATGAGCAGTTCTTC.

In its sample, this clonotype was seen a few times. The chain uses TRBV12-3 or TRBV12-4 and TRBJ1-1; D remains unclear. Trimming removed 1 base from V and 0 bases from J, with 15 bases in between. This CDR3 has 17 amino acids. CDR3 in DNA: TGTGCCAGCAGTTTAGGGAGGTCTTCTTTCATGAACACTGAAGCTTTCTTT. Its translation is CASSLGRSSFMNTEAFF.

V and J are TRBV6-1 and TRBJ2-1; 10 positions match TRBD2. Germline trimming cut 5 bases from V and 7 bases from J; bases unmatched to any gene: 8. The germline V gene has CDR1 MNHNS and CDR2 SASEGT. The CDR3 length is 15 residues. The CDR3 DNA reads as TGTGCCAGCAGTAGGGGACTAGCGACGCTAAATGAGCAGTTCTTC. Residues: CASSRGLATLNEQFF.

The CDR3 reads CARKGGGTGSYNEQFF. In nucleotides, the CDR3 is TGTGCCCGCAAGGGAGGCGGGACTGGTTCCTACAATGAGCAGTTCTTC. The rearrangement joins TRBV4-2 to TRBJ2-1; perhaps TRBD2 as D (6 bases). The V and J ends lost 11 bases and 1 base respectively, with 21 bases between them. The CDR3 totals 16 residues. Germline V CDR1 and CDR2: LGHNA, YNFKEQ.

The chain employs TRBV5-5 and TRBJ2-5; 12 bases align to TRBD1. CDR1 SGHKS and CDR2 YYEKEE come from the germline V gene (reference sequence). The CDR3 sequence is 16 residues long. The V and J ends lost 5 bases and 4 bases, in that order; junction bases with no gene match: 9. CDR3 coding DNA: TGTGCCAGCAGGCCGACGTGGGACAGGGGGCTAGAGACCCAGTACTTC. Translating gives CASRPTWDRGLETQYF.

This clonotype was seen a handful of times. The CDR3 DNA is TGTGCCACCAGTGACCTACCCAGACTAGCGGATCCTTACAATGAGCAGTTCTTC. Its translation: CATSDLPRLADPYNEQFF. The V gene is TRBV24-1, the J gene TRBJ2-1; 9 bases match TRBD2. With 4 bases clipped from V and 4 bases from J, the junction kept 13 bases outside the gene matches. The CDR3 runs 18 residues. CDR1 is KGHDR and CDR2 is SFDVKD in the germline V gene.

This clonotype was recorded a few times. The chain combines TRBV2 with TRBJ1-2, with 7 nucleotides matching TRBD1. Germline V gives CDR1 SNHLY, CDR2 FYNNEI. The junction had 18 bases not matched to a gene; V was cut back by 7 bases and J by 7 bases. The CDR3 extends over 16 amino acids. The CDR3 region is CASIDGQERSYGGYTF. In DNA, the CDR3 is TGTGCCAGCATCGACGGACAGGAACGATCATATGGTGGCTACACCTTC.

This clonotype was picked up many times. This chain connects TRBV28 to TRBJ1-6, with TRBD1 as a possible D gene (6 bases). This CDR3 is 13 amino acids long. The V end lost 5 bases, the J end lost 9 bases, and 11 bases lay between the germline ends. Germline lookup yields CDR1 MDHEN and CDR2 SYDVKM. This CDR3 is CASSTSRGSPLHF. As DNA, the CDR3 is TGTGCCAGCAGTACCTCCAGGGGTTCACCCCTCCACTTT.

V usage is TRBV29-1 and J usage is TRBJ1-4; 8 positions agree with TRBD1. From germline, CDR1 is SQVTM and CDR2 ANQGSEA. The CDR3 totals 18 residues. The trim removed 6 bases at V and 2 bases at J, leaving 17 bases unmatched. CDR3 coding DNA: TGCAGCGTCGCCACCGTACCGGGACAGGAGTTGACTAATGAAAAACTGTTTTTT. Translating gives CSVATVPGQELTNEKLFF.

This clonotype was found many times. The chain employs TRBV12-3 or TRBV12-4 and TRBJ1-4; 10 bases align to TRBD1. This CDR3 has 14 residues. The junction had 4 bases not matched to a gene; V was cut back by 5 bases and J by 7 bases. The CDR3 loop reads CASSLTGGGEKLFF. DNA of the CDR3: TGTGCCAGCAGTCTGACAGGGGGCGGTGAAAAACTGTTTTTT.

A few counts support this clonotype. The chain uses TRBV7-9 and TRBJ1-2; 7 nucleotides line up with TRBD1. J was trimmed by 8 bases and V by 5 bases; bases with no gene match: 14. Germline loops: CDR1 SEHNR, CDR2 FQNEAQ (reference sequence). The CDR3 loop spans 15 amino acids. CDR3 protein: CASSPRNRGLGGYTF. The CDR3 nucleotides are TGTGCCAGCAGCCCAAGGAACAGGGGACTAGGCGGCTACACCTTC.

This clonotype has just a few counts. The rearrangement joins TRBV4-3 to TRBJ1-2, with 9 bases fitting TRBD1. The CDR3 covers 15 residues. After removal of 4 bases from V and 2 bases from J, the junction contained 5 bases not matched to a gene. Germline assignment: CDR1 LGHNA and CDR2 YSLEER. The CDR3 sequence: CASSREQGANYGYTF. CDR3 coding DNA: TGCGCCAGCAGCCGAGAACAGGGGGCGAACTATGGCTACACCTTC.

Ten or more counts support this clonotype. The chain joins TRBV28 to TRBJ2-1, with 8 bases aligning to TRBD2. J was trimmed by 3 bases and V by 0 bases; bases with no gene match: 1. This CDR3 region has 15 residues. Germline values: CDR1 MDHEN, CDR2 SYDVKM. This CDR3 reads CASSLWRGVYNEQFF. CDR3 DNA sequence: TGTGCCAGCAGTTTATGGCGGGGGGTCTACAATGAGCAGTTCTTC.

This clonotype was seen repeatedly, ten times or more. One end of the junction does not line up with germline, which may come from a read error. The CDR3: CASSLGDSTDTQYF. CDR3 DNA: TGTGCCAGCAGCCTAGGGGACAGTACAGATACGCAGTATTTT. This chain joins TRBV5-1 and TRBJ2-3, with 7 bases fitting TRBD1. Germline CDR1 SGHRS, CDR2 YFSETQ. The CDR3 consists of 14 residues.